A single sample gave rise to the 4 T cell receptor beta chains below, sequenced in a study of CD8+ T cells in alopecia areata. As the sequencing template, cDNA was produced by extracting RNA and reverse transcribing it. Measured with immunoSEQ multiplex PCR; TCRdb has only the in-frame clones, and not every one. Counted here are about 160,000 clones, over 45% occurring once; the ten biggest clones make up 6% to 7%. The sample was CD4+ T cells sorted from blood. These receptors originate from a human donor with alopecia areata.

This chain joins TRBV30 and TRBJ1-1, with D perhaps matching TRBD1 (5 bases). V lost 0 bases and J 8 bases, leaving 10 bases between the germline ends. There are 12 residues in the CDR3. CDR1 and CDR2 (germline): GTSNPN, SVGIG (reference sequence). CDR3 DNA: TGTGCCTGGAGTGTACGGGGCAGGGAAGCTTTCTTT. Residues: CAWSVRGREAFF.

The chain couples TRBV30 to TRBJ1-1; D ambiguous. There are 12 residues in the CDR3. The ends were cut back, 3 bases at V and 6 bases at J, with 11 bases in the middle. Germline CDR1 and CDR2: GTSNPN and SVGIG (reference sequence). CDR3 sequence reads: CAWRIGPAEAFF. CDR3 coding DNA: TGTGCCTGGAGGATAGGGCCGGCTGAAGCTTTCTTT.

This clone was seen a handful of times. The chain links TRBV29-1 to TRBJ2-5; D possibly matches TRBD1 or TRBD2 (5 bases each). V was trimmed by 6 bases and J by 5 bases, leaving 13 bases between them. The germline V gene has CDR1 SQVTM and CDR2 ANQGSEA. The CDR3 is 12 residues long. The CDR3 DNA follows: TGCAGCGTCGGGACCCTGTGGGAGACCCAGTACTTC. Protein product: CSVGTLWETQYF.

As to this clone: This sample also contains other DNA sequences that code for the same CDR3. The rearrangement joins TRBV29-1 to TRBJ1-1; weak D call: TRBD1 (5 bases). V lost 6 bases, J lost 8 bases, and 10 bases lay in between. The CDR3 consists of 10 residues. In germline, CDR1 is SQVTM, CDR2 ANQGSEA. CDR3 region: CSVADREAFF. Here the CDR3 DNA reads TGCAGCGTCGCAGACAGAGAAGCTTTCTTT.